Below, 11 T cell receptor beta chains from the same sample are listed, as sequenced in a study of beta chain features in type 1 diabetes. The investigators reverse transcribed all of the isolated RNA, so they sequenced expressed TCRB transcripts. Assay used: immunoSEQ multiplex PCR; TCRdb lists only in-frame clones, some missing. Seen here are 110,000 to 150,000 clones, just over 9% observed once, and the top ten hold 0.6% to 0.85%. Source material: central memory CD4+ T cells from blood. Source of these receptors: a man between 18 and 35 years old in good health.

This clone was counted at least ten times. V gene TRBV5-1 combines with J gene TRBJ2-3; D unclear. Germline V lookup: CDR1 SGHRS, CDR2 YFSETQ. There are 14 residues in the CDR3. The V gene lost 0 bases and the J gene lost 5 bases, with 10 bases spanning the gap. CDR3 sequence (DNA): TGCGCCAGCAGCTTGGGAGGATGGCGAGATACGCAGTATTTT. It yields the protein CASSLGGWRDTQYF. The whole variable domain, remainder taken from reference TRBV5-1 and TRBJ2-3, is KAGVTQTPRYLIKTRGQQVTLSCSPISGHRSVSWYQQTPGQGLQFLFEYFSETQRNKGNFPGRFSGRQFSNSRSEMNVSTLELGDSALYLCASSLGGWRDTQYFGPGTRLTVL.

This clone was seen only a few times. The chain employs TRBV7-3 and TRBJ1-2; D is undetermined. This CDR3 comprises 13 residues. V lost 5 bases, J lost 4 bases, and 11 bases lay in between. Germline V lookup: CDR1 SGHTA, CDR2 FQGTGA. CDR3 nucleotides: TGTGCCAGCAGCGTCATCGAGAGCTATGGCTACACCTTC. This encodes CASSVIESYGYTF.

This clone has a handful of counts. The V and J genes are TRBV7-9 and TRBJ2-7, with 7 bases aligning to TRBD1. CDR3 length: 14 residues. V was pared by 1 base and J by 3 bases, with 3 bases of the junction left unmatched. The germline gives CDR1 SEHNR, CDR2 FQNEAQ (reference sequence). CDR3 region: CASSLGRGSYEQYF. CDR3 nucleotide sequence: TGTGCCAGCAGCTTAGGCAGGGGGAGCTACGAGCAGTACTTC.

The chain uses TRBV19 and TRBJ1-5, with 7 bases lining up with TRBD1. The V gene's germline CDR1 is LNHDA and CDR2 SQIVND (reference sequence). The CDR3 consists of 13 residues. With 9 bases clipped from V and 2 bases from J, the junction kept 4 bases outside the gene matches. The chain's CDR3 is CASGGTGNQPQHF. The CDR3, as DNA: TGTGCCAGCGGCGGGACAGGCAATCAGCCCCAGCATTTT.

The rearrangement links TRBV15 to TRBJ2-5, with TRBD2 as a possible D gene (6 bases). The germline V and J ends were trimmed by 1 base and 5 bases, with 8 bases remaining between them. The CDR3 spans 13 residues. CDR1 is LNHNV, CDR2 YYDKDF, per germline (reference sequence). The CDR3 sequence is CATSRAGGETQYF. The CDR3 bases are TGTGCCACCAGCAGAGCCGGAGGGGAGACCCAGTACTTC.

This chain joins TRBV6-6 and TRBJ1-3; 8 bases are a match to TRBD1. The length of the CDR3 is 15 residues. V lost 7 bases to trimming and J lost 0 bases; unmatched junction nucleotides: 5. Germline-derived CDR1 and CDR2 are MNHNY and SVGAGI (reference sequence). This CDR3 is CASTHRGSSGNTIYF. CDR3 sequence (DNA): TGTGCCAGCACGCACAGGGGGAGCTCTGGAAACACCATATATTTT.

The chain uses TRBV7-2 and TRBJ2-1; 9 bases map to TRBD1. Germline trimming cut 3 bases from V and 6 bases from J; bases unmatched to any gene: 9. CDR3 length equals 16 residues. The germline CDR1 and CDR2 sequences are SGHTA and FQGNSA. CDR3 loop: CASSFLGQGSTNEQFF. The CDR3 DNA sequence: TGTGCCAGCAGCTTCCTCGGACAGGGGTCCACCAATGAGCAGTTCTTC. Supplemented by reference TRBV7-2 and TRBJ2-1, the full variable domain reads GAGVSQSPSNKVTEKGKDVELRCDPISGHTALYWYRQSLGQGLEFLIYFQGNSAPDKSGLPSDRFSAERTGGSVSTLTIQRTQQEDSAVYLCASSFLGQGSTNEQFFGPGTRLTVL.

The V gene is TRBV5-4, the J gene TRBJ2-3; possibly TRBD1 for D (6 bases). Germline V gene data show CDR1 as SGHNT and CDR2 as YYREEE (reference sequence). V was clipped by 2 bases and J by 3 bases, with 13 bases between them. This CDR3 region has 15 residues. CDR3 loop: CASSFLGAGTDTQYF. The DNA of the CDR3 is TGTGCCAGCAGCTTTCTGGGGGCCGGGACAGATACGCAGTATTTT.

The V and J genes are TRBV5-1 and TRBJ2-1; TRBD2 agrees at 12 bases. Losses at the gene ends were 3 bases for V and 3 bases for J; bases not matched to a gene: 10. The CDR3 length is 18 residues. Germline V lookup: CDR1 SGHRS, CDR2 YFSETQ. DNA for the CDR3: TGCGCCAGCAGCTCTACGACGACTAGCGGGGGTCTCTACAATGAGCAGTTCTTC. Translation: CASSSTTTSGGLYNEQFF.

The CDR3 nucleotides read TGTGCCACCAGCAGAGATCGTATTGTGACCGGGGAGCTGTTTTTT. This sequence encodes CATSRDRIVTGELFF. The chain carries TRBV15 and TRBJ2-2, with D uncertain. This CDR3 has 15 residues. Germline V gives CDR1 LNHNV, CDR2 YYDKDF (reference sequence). Trimming removed 0 bases at V and 5 bases at J, with 10 bases between. Variable domain in full (rest from reference TRBV15 and TRBJ2-2): DAMVIQNPRYQVTQFGKPVTLSCSQTLNHNVMYWYQQKSSQAPKLLFHYYDKDFNNEADTPDNFQSRRPNTSFCFLDIRSPGLGDTAMYLCATSRDRIVTGELFFGEGSRLTVL.

The J gene is TRBJ1-5, the V gene TRBV6-1; D possibly corresponds to TRBD1 (6 bases). The germline CDR1 and CDR2 sequences are MNHNS and SASEGT. The CDR3 runs 15 residues. The germline V and J ends were trimmed by 5 bases and 5 bases, with 16 bases remaining between them. The chain's CDR3 is CASSRTEGRDQPQHF. The CDR3 DNA reads as TGTGCCAGCAGTCGGACAGAGGGCAGGGATCAGCCCCAGCATTTT.